This T cell receptor beta chain is from a study of OX40 agonist ivuxolimab in advanced cancers. Per germline, CDR1 LNHDA and CDR2 SQIVND (reference sequence). V was cut by 6 bases and J by 4 bases, with 18 bases left in between. This CDR3 is 16 amino acids long. The timepoints at which blood was sampled were baseline, cycle 4 day 1, and cycle 7 day 1. Study-wide findings and caveats: The 0.1-3.0 mg/kg partial responders had among the lowest clonal expansion.

Worth noting for this clone: Its antigen is undetermined.

Generated by immunoSEQ multiplex PCR, the TCRdb table keeps only in-frame clones and is missing some. The table shows around 7,700 clones, with roughly 89% occurring only once. This sequence was found in an adult with an advanced solid tumor such as melanoma, head and neck, liver or kidney cancer. The rearrangement uses TRBV19 and TRBJ1-4; D unclear. The specimen comprised CD4+ or CD8+ T cells sorted from blood, sampled in a trial of the OX40 agonist ivuxolimab. The CDR3 nucleotides are TGTGCCAGTAGGGTCCCGCTGGGCGAAGATAATGAAAAACTGTTTTTT. Encoded protein: CASRVPLGEDNEKLFF. The variable domain in full, with the rest retrieved from reference TRBV19 and TRBJ1-4, is DGGITQSPKYLFRKEGQNVTLSCEQNLNHDAMYWYRQDPGQGLRLIYYSQIVNDFQKGDIAEGYSVSREKKESFPLTVTSAQKNPTAFYLCASRVPLGEDNEKLFFGSGTQLSVL.